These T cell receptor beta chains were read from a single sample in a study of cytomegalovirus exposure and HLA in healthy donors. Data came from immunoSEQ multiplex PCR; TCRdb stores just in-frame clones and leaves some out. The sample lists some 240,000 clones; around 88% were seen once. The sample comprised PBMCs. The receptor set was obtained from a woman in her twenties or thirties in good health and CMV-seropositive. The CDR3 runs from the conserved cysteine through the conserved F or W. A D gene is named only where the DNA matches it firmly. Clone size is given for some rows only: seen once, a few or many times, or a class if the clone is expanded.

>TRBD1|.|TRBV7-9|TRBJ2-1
TGTGCCAGCAGCTTGGTGGCAGGGGGATACAATGAGCAGTTCTTC
CASSLVAGGYNEQFF
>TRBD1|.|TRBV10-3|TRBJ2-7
TGTGCCATCAGTGAGGACAGGGCGTTATACGAGCAGTACTTC
CAISEDRALYEQYF
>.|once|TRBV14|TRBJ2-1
TGTGCCAGCAGCCAAGCCCTTAGCCGCGCCGGTGAGCAGTTCTTC
CASSQALSRAGEQFF
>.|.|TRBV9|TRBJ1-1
TGTGCCAGCAGCCCCGAGGGCTCGGGTGAGGGCACTGAAGCTTTCTTT
CASSPEGSGEGTEAFF
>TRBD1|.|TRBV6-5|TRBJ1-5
TGTGCCAGCGCCGGGACAGGGGAGGGTCAGCCCCAGCATTTT
CASAGTGEGQPQHF
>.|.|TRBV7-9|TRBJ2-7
TGTGCCAGCAAGGGGGGGGAGTCCTACGAGCAGTACTTC
CASKGGESYEQYF
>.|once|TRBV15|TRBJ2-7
TGTGCCACCAGCAGAGATCGTGAGGAGCAGTACTTC
CATSRDREEQYF
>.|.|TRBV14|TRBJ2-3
TGTGCCAGCAGCCAAGACAGGTGGAGCACAGATACGCAGTATTTT
CASSQDRWSTDTQYF
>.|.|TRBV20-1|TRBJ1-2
TGCAGTGCAACGACAGACTATGGCTACACCTTC
CSATTDYGYTF
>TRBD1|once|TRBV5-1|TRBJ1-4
TGCGCCAGCAGCCCGACAGGGTTGAATGAAAAACTGTTTTTT
CASSPTGLNEKLFF
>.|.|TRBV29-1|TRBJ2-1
TGCAGCGTTAGGGGCGTGGGGTCTTACAATGAGCAGTTCTTC
CSVRGVGSYNEQFF
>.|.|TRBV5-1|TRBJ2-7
TGCGCCAGCAGCTTGAATCCTACTGGGGGCGGGTACGAGCAGTACTTC
CASSLNPTGGGYEQYF
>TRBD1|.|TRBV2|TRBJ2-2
TGTGCCAGCACGACAGGGTTGGGCGGGGAGCTGTTTTTT
CASTTGLGGELFF
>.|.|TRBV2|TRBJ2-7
TGTGCCAGCAGTGAAGATTACAGCTTAAACACCTACGAGCAGTACTTC
CASSEDYSLNTYEQYF
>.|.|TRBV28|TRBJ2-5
TGTGCCAGCACCGGGGTAGGGGAGACCCAGTACTTC
CASTGVGETQYF
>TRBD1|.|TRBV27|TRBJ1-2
TGTGCCAGCAGTTCCGTTATGGGACAGGGGGTAGATGGCTACACCTTC
CASSSVMGQGVDGYTF
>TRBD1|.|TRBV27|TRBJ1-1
TGTGCCAGCAGTTTATCCCGACAGGGGAACACTGAAGCTTTCTTT
CASSLSRQGNTEAFF
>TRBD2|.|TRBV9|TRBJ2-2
TGTGCCAGCAGCCTCAGGGAGGGCAAGGCCGGGGAGCTGTTTTTT
CASSLREGKAGELFF
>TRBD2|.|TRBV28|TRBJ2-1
TGTGCCAGCAGAACTAGCGGGAGGGAAGGTGGCGGTGAGCAGTTCTTC
CASRTSGREGGGEQFF
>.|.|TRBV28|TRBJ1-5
TGTGCCAGCGCCCGAAGGGGGTCTAGCAATCAGCCCCAGCATTTT
CASARRGSSNQPQHF
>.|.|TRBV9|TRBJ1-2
TGTGCCAGCAGCGAGGGGGGGTACAACTATGGCTACACCTTC
CASSEGGYNYGYTF
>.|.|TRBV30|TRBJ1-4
TGTGCCTGGGGGCGGCTTGTAGGGGATGAAAAACTGTTTTTT
CAWGRLVGDEKLFF
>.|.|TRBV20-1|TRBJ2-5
TGCAGTGCCGCCCACGCGGAGACCCAGTACTTC
CSAAHAETQYF
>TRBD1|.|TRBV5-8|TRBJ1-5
TGTGCCAGCAGCTTGGCCTCAGGGGGGTTTTATAATCAGCCCCAGCATTTT
CASSLASGGFYNQPQHF
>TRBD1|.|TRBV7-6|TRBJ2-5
TGTGCCAGCAGCTTACGTCCAGGGGGTTCCCAAGAGACCCAGTACTTC
CASSLRPGGSQETQYF
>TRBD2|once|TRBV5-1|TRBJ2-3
TGCGCCAGCAGTTTACCTAGCGGGAGAAGGGACACAGATACGCAGTATTTT
CASSLPSGRRDTDTQYF
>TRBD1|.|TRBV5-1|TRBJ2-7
TGCGCCAGCAGCACCGGGACAGGTACCTACGAGCAGTACTTC
CASSTGTGTYEQYF
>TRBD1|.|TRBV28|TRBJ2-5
TGTGCCAGCAGTTTATTCAGGACAGGACAAGAGACCCAGTACTTC
CASSLFRTGQETQYF
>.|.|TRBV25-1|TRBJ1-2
TGTGCCAGCAGTCGTCAGGGTGTCTATGGCTACACCTTC
CASSRQGVYGYTF
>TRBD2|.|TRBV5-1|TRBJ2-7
TGCGCCAGCAGCCCTCCCGGGACTAGCGGGAGAAGTTACGAGCAGTACTTC
CASSPPGTSGRSYEQYF
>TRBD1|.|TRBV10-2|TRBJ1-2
TGCGCCAGCAGTGAGGACAGGGGAAACTATGGCTACACCTTC
CASSEDRGNYGYTF
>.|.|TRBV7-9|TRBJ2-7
TGTGCCAGCAGCTTTAAGCGGTCCGACGAGCAGTACTTC
CASSFKRSDEQYF
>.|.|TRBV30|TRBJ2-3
TGTGCCTGGAGTGTACCGCTGACCCCGGGGGTGGATACGCAGTATTTT
CAWSVPLTPGVDTQYF
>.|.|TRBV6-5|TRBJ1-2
TGTGCCAGCATTAAAACAGGGAGACTTAACTATGGCTACACCTTC
CASIKTGRLNYGYTF